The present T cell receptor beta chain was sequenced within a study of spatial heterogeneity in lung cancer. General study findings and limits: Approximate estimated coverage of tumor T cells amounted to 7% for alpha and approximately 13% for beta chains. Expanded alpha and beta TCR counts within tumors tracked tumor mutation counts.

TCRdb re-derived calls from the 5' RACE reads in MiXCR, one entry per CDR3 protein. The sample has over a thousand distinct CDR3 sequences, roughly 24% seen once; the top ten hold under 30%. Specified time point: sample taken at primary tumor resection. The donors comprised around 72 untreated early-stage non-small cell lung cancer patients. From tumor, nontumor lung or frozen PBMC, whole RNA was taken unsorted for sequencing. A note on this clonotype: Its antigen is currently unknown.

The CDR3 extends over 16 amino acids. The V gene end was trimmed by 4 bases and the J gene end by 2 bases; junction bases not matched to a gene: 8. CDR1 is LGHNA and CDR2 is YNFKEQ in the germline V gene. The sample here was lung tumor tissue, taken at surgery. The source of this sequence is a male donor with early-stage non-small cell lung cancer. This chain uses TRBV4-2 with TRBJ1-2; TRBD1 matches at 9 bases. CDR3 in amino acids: CASSLSGQGTNYGYTF. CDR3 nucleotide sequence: TGTGCCAGCAGCCTTTCGGGACAGGGTACGAACTATGGCTACACCTTC.